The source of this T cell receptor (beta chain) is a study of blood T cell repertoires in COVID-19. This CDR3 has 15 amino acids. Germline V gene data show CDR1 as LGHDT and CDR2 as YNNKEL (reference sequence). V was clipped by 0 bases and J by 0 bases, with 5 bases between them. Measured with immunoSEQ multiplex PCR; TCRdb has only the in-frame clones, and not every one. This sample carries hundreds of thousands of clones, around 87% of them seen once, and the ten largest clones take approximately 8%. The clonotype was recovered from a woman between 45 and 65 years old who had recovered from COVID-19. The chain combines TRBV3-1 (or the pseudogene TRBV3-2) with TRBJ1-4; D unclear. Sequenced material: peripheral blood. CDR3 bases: TGTGCCAGCAGCCAAGAATATGCAACTAATGAAAAACTGTTTTTT. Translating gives CASSQEYATNEKLFF.